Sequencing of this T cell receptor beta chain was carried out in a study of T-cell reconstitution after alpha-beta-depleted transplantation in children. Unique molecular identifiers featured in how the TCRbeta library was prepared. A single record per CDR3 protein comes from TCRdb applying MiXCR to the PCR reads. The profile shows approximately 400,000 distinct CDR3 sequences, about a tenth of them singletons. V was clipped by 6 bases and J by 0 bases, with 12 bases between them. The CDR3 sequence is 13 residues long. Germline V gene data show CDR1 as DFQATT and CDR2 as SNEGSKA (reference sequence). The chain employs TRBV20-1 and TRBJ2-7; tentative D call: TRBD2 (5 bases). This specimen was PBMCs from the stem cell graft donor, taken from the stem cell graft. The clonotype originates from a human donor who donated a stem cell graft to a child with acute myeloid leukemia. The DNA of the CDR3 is TGCAGTGCCCGAGGGAGTCGCTCCTACGAGCAGTACTTC. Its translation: CSARGSRSYEQYF.